The clone carrying this T cell receptor beta chain was observed a handful of times. Its cognate antigen is unknown. Germline lookup yields CDR1 SEHNR and CDR2 FQNEAQ (reference sequence). This CDR3 is built from 15 residues. Trimming removed 4 bases from V and 4 bases from J; junction bases left unmatched: 10. The sample originates from a study of T-cell memory formation after mild COVID-19. A single record per CDR3 protein comes from TCRdb applying MiXCR to the 5' RACE reads. Of fewer than 700,000 distinct CDR3 sequences in the sample, about a fifth were seen once. Study-wide results and limits: Memory sampled before infection contained some responding clones, suggesting cross-reactive memory joined. Mainly in CM and EM were contracting CD4+ clones; CD8+ were in EMRA.

V gene TRBV7-9 combines with J gene TRBJ2-7, with 7 nucleotides matching TRBD2. What was sequenced was PBMCs or a T cell subset sorted from them (not recorded which). The source is an adult woman who had mild COVID-19 (a few samples of this study predate the infection). Cell type and time point are not known. The CDR3 protein is CASSSTGTTSYEQYF. The CDR3 DNA reads as TGTGCCAGCAGCTCGACCGGGACTACTTCATACGAGCAGTACTTC.